The 8 T cell receptor beta chains presented below share a single source sample, sequenced in a study of OX40 agonist ivuxolimab in advanced cancers. The repertoire was sequenced with immunoSEQ multiplex PCR; TCRdb's copy has only in-frame clones and lacks some. The sample lists approximately 15,000 clones; about 82% were seen once. Sequencing was performed on CD4+ or CD8+ T cells sorted from blood, taken in a trial of the OX40 agonist ivuxolimab. The receptors were gathered from an adult with an advanced solid tumor such as melanoma, head and neck, liver or kidney cancer.

J is TRBJ2-7 and V is TRBV9, with TRBD1 identical over 8 bases. CDR1 and CDR2 (germline): SGDLS, YYNGEE. The trim removed 4 bases at V and 2 bases at J, leaving 5 bases unmatched. The CDR3 sequence is 14 residues long. The CDR3 sequence is CASSPRDRPYEQYF. CDR3 DNA: TGTGCCAGCAGCCCTCGGGACAGGCCCTACGAGCAGTACTTC.

This clone was observed a few times. V is TRBV9 and J is TRBJ2-3; D may match TRBD1 or TRBD2 (7 bases each). V lost 3 bases to trimming and J lost 2 bases, with 22 bases between them. This CDR3 is 18 amino acids long. Germline lookup yields CDR1 SGDLS and CDR2 YYNGEE. The CDR3: CASSDPQEGGTVTDTQYF. For the CDR3, the DNA is TGTGCCAGCAGCGACCCCCAGGAGGGAGGGACAGTCACAGATACGCAGTATTTT.

The chain carries TRBV27 and TRBJ2-3; unclear D gene. CDR3 length: 12 amino acids. Trimming removed 1 base at V and 6 bases at J, with 5 bases between. CDR1 is MNHEY, CDR2 SMNVEV, per germline (reference sequence). CDR3: CASSLLGDTQYF. Here the CDR3 DNA reads TGTGCCAGCAGTTTATTGGGGGATACGCAGTATTTT.

In nucleotides, the CDR3 is TGTGCCAGCAGCCCCGGGGGAGACGAGCAGTACTTC. This codes for CASSPGGDEQYF. The chain is built from TRBV13 and TRBJ2-7; TRBD2 might be the D (6 bases). The CDR3 loop spans 12 amino acids. The germline V and J ends were trimmed by 5 bases and 5 bases, with 10 bases remaining between them. Germline V gives CDR1 PRHDT, CDR2 FYEKMQ (reference sequence). Full variable domain (remainder filled in from reference TRBV13 and TRBJ2-7): AAGVIQSPRHLIKEKRETATLKCYPIPRHDTVYWYQQGPGQDPQFLISFYEKMQSDKGSIPDRFSAQQFSDYHSELNMSSLELGDSALYFCASSPGGDEQYFGPGTRLTVT.

The chain employs TRBV7-6 and TRBJ2-1; D is perhaps TRBD1 or TRBD2 (6 bases each). Trimming removed 2 bases from V and 0 bases from J, with 11 bases in between. Germline lookup yields CDR1 SGHVS and CDR2 FNYEAQ. This CDR3 is built from 16 residues. As DNA, the CDR3 is TGTGCCAGCAGCTTAAGCCCGGGGGCCTCCTACAATGAGCAGTTCTTC. Translated: CASSLSPGASYNEQFF.

The chain combines TRBV9 with TRBJ2-7, with 7 bases identical to TRBD2. V was pared by 4 bases and J by 6 bases, with 10 bases of the junction left unmatched. Germline V gives CDR1 SGDLS, CDR2 YYNGEE. The CDR3 contains 14 residues. CDR3 coding DNA: TGTGCCAGCAGCCCCCTCCCCGGCGGGGGCGAGCAGTACTTC. Its translation is CASSPLPGGGEQYF.

This clone was counted a few times. This chain connects TRBV20-1 to TRBJ2-7; 8 positions match TRBD1. This CDR3 spans 11 amino acids. Trimming removed 4 bases from V and 5 bases from J; junction bases left unmatched: 1. Looked up from germline, CDR1 is DFQATT and CDR2 is SNEGSKA (reference sequence). The CDR3 sequence: CSAKQGDEQYF. DNA of the CDR3: TGCAGTGCTAAACAGGGGGACGAGCAGTACTTC.

The chain is built from TRBV30 and TRBJ2-7, with D possibly matching TRBD1 (6 bases). The CDR3 is made up of 14 amino acids. V was cut by 2 bases and J by 7 bases, with 18 bases left in between. CDR1 and CDR2 from the germline V gene are GTSNPN and SVGIG (reference sequence). The chain's CDR3 is CAWSTSGRGDEQYF. The CDR3, as DNA: TGTGCCTGGAGTACATCCGGCAGGGGAGATGAGCAGTACTTC.